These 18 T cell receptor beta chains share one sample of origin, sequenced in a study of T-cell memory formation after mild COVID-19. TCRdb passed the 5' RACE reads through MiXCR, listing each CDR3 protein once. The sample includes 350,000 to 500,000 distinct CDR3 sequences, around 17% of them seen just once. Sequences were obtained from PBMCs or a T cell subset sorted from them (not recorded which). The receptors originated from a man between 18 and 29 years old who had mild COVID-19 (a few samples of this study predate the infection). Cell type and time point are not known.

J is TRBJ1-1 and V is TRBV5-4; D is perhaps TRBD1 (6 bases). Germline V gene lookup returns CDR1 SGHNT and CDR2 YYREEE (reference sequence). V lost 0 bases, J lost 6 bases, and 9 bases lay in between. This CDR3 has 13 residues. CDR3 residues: CASSLGGLPEAFF. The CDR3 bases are TGTGCCAGCAGCTTGGGGGGGCTCCCTGAAGCTTTCTTT.

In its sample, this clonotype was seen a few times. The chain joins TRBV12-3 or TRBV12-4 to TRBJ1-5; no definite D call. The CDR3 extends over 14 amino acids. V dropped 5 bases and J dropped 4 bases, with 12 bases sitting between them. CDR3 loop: CASSQLSRNQPQHF. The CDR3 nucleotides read TGTGCCAGCAGTCAGTTGAGCCGTAATCAGCCCCAGCATTTT.

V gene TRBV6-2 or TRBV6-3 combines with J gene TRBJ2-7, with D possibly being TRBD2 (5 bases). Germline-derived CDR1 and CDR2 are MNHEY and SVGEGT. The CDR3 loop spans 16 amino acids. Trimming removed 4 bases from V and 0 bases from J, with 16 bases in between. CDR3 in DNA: TGTGCCAGCAGTTCACCCTACGGGGTTCGCTCCTACGAGCAGTACTTC. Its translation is CASSSPYGVRSYEQYF.

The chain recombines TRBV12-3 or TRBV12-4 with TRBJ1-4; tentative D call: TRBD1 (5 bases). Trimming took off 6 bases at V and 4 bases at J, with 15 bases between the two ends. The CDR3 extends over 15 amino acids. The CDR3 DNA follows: TGTGCCAGCAGAGAGGAGGGGAGGTATAATGAAAAACTGTTTTTT. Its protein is CASREEGRYNEKLFF.

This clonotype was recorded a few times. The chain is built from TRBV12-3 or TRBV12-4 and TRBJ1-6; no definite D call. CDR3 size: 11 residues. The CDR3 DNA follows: TGTGCGGTCGGAGATGGTTCACCCCTCCACTTT. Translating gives CAVGDGSPLHF.

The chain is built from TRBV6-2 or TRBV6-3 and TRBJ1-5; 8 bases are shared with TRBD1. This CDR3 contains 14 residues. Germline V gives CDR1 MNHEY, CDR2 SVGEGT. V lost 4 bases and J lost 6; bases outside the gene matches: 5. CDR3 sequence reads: CASSSTGEVQPQHF. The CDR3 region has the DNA TGTGCCAGCAGTTCGACAGGGGAAGTTCAGCCCCAGCATTTT.

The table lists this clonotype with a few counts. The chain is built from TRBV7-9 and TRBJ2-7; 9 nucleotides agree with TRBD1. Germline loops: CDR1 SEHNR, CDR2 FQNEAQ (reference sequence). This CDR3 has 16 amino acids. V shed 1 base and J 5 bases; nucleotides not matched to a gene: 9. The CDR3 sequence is CASSLDWTGVSDEQYF. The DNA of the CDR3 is TGTGCCAGCAGCTTAGATTGGACAGGGGTTTCAGACGAGCAGTACTTC.

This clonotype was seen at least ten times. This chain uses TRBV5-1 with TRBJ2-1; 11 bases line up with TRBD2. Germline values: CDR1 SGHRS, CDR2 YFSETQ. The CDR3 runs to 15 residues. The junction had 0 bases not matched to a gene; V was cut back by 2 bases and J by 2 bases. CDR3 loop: CASSFSGGAYNEQFF. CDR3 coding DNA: TGCGCCAGCAGCTTTAGCGGGGGGGCCTACAATGAGCAGTTCTTC.

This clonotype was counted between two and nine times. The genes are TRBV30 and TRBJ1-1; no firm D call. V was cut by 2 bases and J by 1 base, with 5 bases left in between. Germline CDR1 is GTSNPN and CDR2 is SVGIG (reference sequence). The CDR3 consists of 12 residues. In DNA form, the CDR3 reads TGTGCCTGGAGTTCCGGGAACACTGAAGCTTTCTTT. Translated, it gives CAWSSGNTEAFF.

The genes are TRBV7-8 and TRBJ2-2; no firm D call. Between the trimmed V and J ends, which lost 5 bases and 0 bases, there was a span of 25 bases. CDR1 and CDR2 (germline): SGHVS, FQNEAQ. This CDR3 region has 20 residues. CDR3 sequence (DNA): TGTGCCAGCAGCCAATACGAAGCCACCGGATTGTACGCGAACACCGGGGAGCTGTTTTTT. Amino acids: CASSQYEATGLYANTGELFF.

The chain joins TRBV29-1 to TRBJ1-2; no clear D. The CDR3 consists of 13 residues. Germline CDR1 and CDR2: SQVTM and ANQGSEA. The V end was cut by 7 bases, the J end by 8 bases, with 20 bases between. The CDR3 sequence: CSASPGPSPGYTF. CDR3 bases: TGCAGCGCATCTCCGGGTCCCTCTCCGGGCTACACCTTC.

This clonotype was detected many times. The CDR3 DNA is TGCGCCAGCAGGAGACAGGGCGTAGAGCCCCAGCATTTT. Translation: CASRRQGVEPQHF. The chain uses TRBV5-1 and TRBJ1-5; 7 positions agree with TRBD1. V was pared by 5 bases and J by 8 bases, with 7 bases of the junction left unmatched. Germline V gene sequence: CDR1 SGHRS, CDR2 YFSETQ. This CDR3 spans 13 amino acids.

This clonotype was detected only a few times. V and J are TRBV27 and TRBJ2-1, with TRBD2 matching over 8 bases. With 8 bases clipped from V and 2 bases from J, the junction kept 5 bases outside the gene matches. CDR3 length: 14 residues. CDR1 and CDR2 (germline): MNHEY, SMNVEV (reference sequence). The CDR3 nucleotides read TGTGCCAGCTCCGCCGGGGGGGCCTACAATGAGCAGTTCTTC. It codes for CASSAGGAYNEQFF.

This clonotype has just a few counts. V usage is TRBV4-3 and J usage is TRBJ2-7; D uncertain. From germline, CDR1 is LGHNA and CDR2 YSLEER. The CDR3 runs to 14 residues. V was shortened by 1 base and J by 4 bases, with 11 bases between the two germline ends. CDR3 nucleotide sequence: TGCGCCAGCAGCCAAGGGACGATACGGTACGAGCAGTACTTC. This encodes CASSQGTIRYEQYF.

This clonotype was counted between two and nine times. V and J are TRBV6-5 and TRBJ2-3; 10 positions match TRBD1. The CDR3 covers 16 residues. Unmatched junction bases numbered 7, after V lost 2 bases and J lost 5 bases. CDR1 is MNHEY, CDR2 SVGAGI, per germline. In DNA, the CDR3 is TGTGCCAGCAGTTACCAGAGACAGGGGGCATTAGATACGCAGTATTTT. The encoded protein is CASSYQRQGALDTQYF.

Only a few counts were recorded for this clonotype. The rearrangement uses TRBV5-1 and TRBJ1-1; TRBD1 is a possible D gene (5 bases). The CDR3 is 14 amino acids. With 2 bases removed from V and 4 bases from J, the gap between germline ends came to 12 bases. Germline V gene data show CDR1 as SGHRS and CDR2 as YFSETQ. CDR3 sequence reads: CASSFPGPGTEAFF. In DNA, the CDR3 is TGCGCCAGCAGCTTCCCAGGGCCCGGCACTGAAGCTTTCTTT.

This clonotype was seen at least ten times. The CDR3 coding sequence is TGTGCCAGCAGCCTCTTAAATTGGTCTGGAAACACCATATATTTT. Translation: CASSLLNWSGNTIYF. V is TRBV7-2 and J is TRBJ1-3, with D hard to call. There are 15 residues in the CDR3. Deletions cut 5 bases from V and 1 base from J, with 12 bases between. Per the germline V gene, CDR1 is SGHTA and CDR2 is FQGNSA.

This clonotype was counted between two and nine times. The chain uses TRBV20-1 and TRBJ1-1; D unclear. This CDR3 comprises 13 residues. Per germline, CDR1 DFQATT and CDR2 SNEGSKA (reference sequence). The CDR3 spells CSPDGDLNTEAFF. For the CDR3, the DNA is TGCAGCCCGGACGGGGATTTGAACACTGAAGCTTTCTTT.